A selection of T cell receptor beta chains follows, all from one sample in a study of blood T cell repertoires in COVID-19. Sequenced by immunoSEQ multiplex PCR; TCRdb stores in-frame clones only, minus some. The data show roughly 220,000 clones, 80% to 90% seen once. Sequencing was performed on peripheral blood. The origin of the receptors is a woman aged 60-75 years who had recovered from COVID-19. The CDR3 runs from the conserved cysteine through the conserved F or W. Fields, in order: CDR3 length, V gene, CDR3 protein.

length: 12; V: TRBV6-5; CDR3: CASSPVNYGYTF
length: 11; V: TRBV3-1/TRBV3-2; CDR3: CASSLNYGYTF
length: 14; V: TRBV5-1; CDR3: CASSLELAGVEQYF
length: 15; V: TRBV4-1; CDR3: CASSQDGDSDYGYTF
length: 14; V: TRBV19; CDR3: CASSRDSAYQPQHF
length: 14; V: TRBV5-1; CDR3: CASSLDRPDTEAFF
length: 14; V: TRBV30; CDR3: CAWAPDRGGLGYTF
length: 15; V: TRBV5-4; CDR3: CASRADSEPYNEQFF
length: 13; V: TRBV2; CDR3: CASSVFQSYEQYF
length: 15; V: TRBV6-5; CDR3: CASSYGTGGGTEAFF
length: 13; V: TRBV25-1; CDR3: CASSERDFYGYTF
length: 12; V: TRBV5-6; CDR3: CASSFRITEAFF
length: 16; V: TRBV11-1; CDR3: CASSLLTNPPENEQFF
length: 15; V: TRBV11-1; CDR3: CASSPSGSSYNEQFF
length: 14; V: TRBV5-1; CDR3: CASSLSGGRGGYTF
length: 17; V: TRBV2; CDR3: CASNTVGRGYSGNTIYF
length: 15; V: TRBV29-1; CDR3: CSVSLWGGATDTQYF
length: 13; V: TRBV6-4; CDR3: CASSDSREYEQYF
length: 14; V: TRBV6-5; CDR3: CASSYSRRVEKLFF
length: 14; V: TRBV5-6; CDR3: CASSQGFWGSPLHF
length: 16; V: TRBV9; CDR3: CASSVAGGANTGELFF
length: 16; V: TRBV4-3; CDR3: CASSQTLGRFMGPLHF
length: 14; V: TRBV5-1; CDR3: CASSLPGSTDTQYF
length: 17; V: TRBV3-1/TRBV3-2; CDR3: CASSPTSKRGGRETQYF
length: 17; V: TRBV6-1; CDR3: CASSAPGLLTGAYEQYF
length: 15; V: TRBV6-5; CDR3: CASSYSGQQHTEAFF
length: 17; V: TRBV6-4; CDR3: CATDRDRDLYSNQPQHF
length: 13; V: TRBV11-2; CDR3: CASSSSLNTEAFF
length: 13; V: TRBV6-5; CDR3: CASALTVTNGYTF
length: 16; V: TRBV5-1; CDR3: CASSLIQSSGFAGYTF
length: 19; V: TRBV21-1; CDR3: CASSKQGTGNEDLTDTQYF
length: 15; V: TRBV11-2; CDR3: CASSLAAGSQETQYF
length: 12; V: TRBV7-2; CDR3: CASSLTAYEQYF
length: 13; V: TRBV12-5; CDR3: CASGSSGANVLTF
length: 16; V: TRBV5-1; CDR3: CASSLGAGLLNHEQYF
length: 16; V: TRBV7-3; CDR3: CASSLNARGNTGELFF
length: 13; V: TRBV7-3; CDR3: CASSSNRGRELFF
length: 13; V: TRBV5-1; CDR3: CASSWGQAIGYTF
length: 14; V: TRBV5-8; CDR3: CASSHGQGFYGYTF
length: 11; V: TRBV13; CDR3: CASSQGREQYF
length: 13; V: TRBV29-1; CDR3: CSVFYSRNTEAFF
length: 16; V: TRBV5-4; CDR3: CASKTRQKSSYNEQFF
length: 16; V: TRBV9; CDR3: CASSGQGGASYNEQFF
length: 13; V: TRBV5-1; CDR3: CASTPGVGYGYTF
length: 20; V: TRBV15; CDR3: CATSRDPQGAFEYSNQPQHF
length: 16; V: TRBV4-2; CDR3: CASSQVGTGTDQPQHF
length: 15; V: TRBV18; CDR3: CASSPLTGYDTEAFF
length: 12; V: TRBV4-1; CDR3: CASSFPDQPQHF
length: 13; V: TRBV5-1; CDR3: CASSLTVNTEAFF
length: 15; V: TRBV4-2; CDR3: CASSQFRRQGLTQYF
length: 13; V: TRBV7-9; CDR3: CASRGDWGNEQFF
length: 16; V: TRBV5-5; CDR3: CASSTWPRGNTGELFF
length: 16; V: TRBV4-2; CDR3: CASSQDWQRASYGYTF
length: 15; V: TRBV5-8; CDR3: CASSRETGRNQPQHF
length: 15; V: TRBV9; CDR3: CASSVGLSPNYGYTF